A selection of T cell receptor beta chains follows, all from one sample in a study of T cell responses to AZD1222 COVID-19 vaccine. The assay was immunoSEQ multiplex PCR, and TCRdb's table has in-frame clones only and misses some. The table has about 180,000 clones, about 90% seen once. The specimen was peripheral blood, collected 28 days after the second dose of the MenACWY control vaccine. The receptors were sampled from an adult who received the MenACWY meningococcal vaccine as a control. The CDR3 runs from the conserved cysteine through the conserved F or W. The D gene is left open where the match is weak. Only part of the rows carry a size: once, few, many, or a class if the clone is expanded.

TRBV29-1	NA	TRBJ2-7	TRBD1	CSVGTGYEQYF	TGCAGCGTCGGGACAGGCTACGAGCAGTACTTC
TRBV9	NA	TRBJ1-5	NA	CASSVGEQPQHF	TGTGCCAGCAGCGTAGGGGAACAGCCCCAGCATTTT
TRBV4-1	NA	TRBJ1-2	TRBD1	CASSQARGVNYGYTF	TGCGCCAGCAGCCAAGCCAGGGGGGTTAACTATGGCTACACCTTC
TRBV19	NA	TRBJ1-6	NA	CASSPPRGLNSPLHF	TGTGCCAGTAGTCCGCCCCGGGGGCTTAATTCACCCCTCCACTTT
TRBV19	NA	TRBJ1-1	NA	CASSILVNTEAFF	TGTGCCAGTAGTATTTTGGTGAACACTGAAGCTTTCTTT
TRBV5-5	NA	TRBJ1-3	NA	CASSLGGFSGNTIYF	TGTGCCAGCAGCTTGGGGGGTTTCTCTGGAAACACCATATATTTT
TRBV27	NA	TRBJ1-6	TRBD1	CASSSTGTGGSPLHF	TGTGCCAGCAGTTCTACCGGGACAGGGGGCTCACCCCTCCACTTT
TRBV5-4	NA	TRBJ1-1	NA	CASSLYIGGNTEAFF	TGTGCCAGCAGCTTGTATATAGGGGGAAACACTGAAGCTTTCTTT
TRBV4-3	NA	TRBJ2-7	TRBD2	CASSQQTLGLAGGPSEQYF	TGCGCCAGCAGCCAGCAAACCCTGGGACTAGCGGGAGGGCCGTCGGAGCAGTACTTC
TRBV18	NA	TRBJ1-1	NA	CASSPNTEAFF	TGTGCCAGCTCACCAAACACTGAAGCTTTCTTT
TRBV19	NA	TRBJ2-1	NA	CASSISGAGYNEQFF	TGTGCCAGTAGTATTAGTGGAGCGGGTTACAATGAGCAGTTCTTC
TRBV27	NA	TRBJ1-4	NA	CASSLWGDEKLFF	TGTGCCAGCAGTCTCTGGGGAGATGAAAAACTGTTTTTT
TRBV25-1	once	TRBJ2-3	NA	CASSNPNTQYF	TGTGCCAGCAGCAACCCCAATACGCAGTATTTT
TRBV7-2	NA	TRBJ2-7	NA	CASSLAGTPFEQYF	TGTGCCAGCAGCTTAGCCGGGACTCCCTTCGAGCAGTACTTC
TRBV5-1	NA	TRBJ2-7	TRBD1	CASSWDRGLYEQYF	TGCGCCAGCAGCTGGGACAGGGGGCTGTACGAGCAGTACTTC
TRBV5-1	NA	TRBJ1-5	NA	CASSMEGNSNQPQHF	TGCGCCAGCAGCATGGAAGGGAATTCAAATCAGCCCCAGCATTTT